This entry concerns a single TCR beta chain. This record comes from a study of blood T cell repertoires in COVID-19. Turning to the study itself: COVID-19 samples, acute and convalescent, were from the United States, Italy and Spain. The cDNA or gDNA used as material had been derived from T cells, B-cell-depleted T cells, or PBMCs.

Under the authors' procedure: For nucleated cells, counts were estimated from reference gene primer amplification. The table came from immunoSEQ multiplex PCR; TCRdb's copy has only in-frame clones and leaves some out. V and J calls and clone size are given by that table; D and trimming were obtained from the DNA. The profile covers 45,000 to 50,000 clones, with 85% to 90% appearing a single time and roughly 10% taken by the ten largest. The CDR3 is 15 residues long. Germline CDR1 and CDR2: SGHAT and FQNNGV. The V end was cut by 0 bases, the J end by 3 bases, with 12 bases between. Sequenced sample: peripheral blood. This clonotype originated in a human donor in a cohort sampled during active COVID-19. V gene TRBV11-2 combines with J gene TRBJ2-7; D is perhaps TRBD1 (6 bases). As DNA, the CDR3 is TGTGCCAGCAGCTTAGACCGACAGGCTATCTACGAGCAGTACTTC. Protein sequence: CASSLDRQAIYEQYF.